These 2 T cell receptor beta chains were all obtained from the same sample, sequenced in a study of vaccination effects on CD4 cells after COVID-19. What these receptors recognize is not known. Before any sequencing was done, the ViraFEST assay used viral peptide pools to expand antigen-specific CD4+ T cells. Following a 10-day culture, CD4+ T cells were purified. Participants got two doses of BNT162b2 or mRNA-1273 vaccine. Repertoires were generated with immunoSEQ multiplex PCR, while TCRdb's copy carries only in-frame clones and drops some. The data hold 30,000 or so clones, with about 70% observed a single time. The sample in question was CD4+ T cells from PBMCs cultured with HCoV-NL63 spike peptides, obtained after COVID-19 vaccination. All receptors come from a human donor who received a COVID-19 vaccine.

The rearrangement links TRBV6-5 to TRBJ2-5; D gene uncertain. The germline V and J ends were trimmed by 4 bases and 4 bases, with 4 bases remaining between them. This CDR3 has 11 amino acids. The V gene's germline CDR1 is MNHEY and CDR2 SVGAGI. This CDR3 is CASSWGETQYF. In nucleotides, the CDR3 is TGTGCCAGCAGTTGGGGAGAGACCCAGTACTTC.

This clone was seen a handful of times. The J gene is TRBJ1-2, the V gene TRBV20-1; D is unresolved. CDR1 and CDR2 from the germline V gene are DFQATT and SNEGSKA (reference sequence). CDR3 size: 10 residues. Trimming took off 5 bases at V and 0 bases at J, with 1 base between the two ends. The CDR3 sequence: CSAPNYGYTF. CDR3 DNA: TGCAGTGCTCCTAACTATGGCTACACCTTC.